This TCR beta chain was profiled in a study of OX40 agonist ivuxolimab in advanced cancers. Whole-study context: From roughly 20 to 85 years was the age range, with a mean of around 54 years, and over 70% were male. Overall study results and limits: Within 6 weeks, CD4+ and CD8+ blood T cells expanded clonally at 0.1 to 3.0 mg/kg. Fewer expanded clones were found on average in CD4+ than in CD8+ T cells.

As to this clone: What it binds is not known.

Libraries were prepared by immunoSEQ multiplex PCR; TCRdb keeps only in-frame clonotypes and omits some of them. The profile shows 70,000 to 95,000 clones, roughly 88% of them singletons. With 2 bases removed from V and 4 bases from J, the gap between germline ends came to 14 bases. The CDR3 runs 15 residues. The germline V gene has CDR1 GTSNPN and CDR2 SVGIG (reference sequence). This TCR derives from an adult with an advanced solid tumor such as melanoma, head and neck, liver or kidney cancer. J is TRBJ1-4 and V is TRBV30; a possible D gene is TRBD1 (5 bases). The sample was CD4+ or CD8+ T cells sorted from blood, taken in a trial of the OX40 agonist ivuxolimab. The DNA of the CDR3 is TGTGCCTGGAGTCCTCCGGGGACGGTTAATGAAAAACTGTTTTTT. Protein product: CAWSPPGTVNEKLFF.